Listed here are 2 T cell receptor beta chains from one sample, sequenced in a study of human T cells and chemical hapten exposure. Indicated time point: patch test 2, 6 weeks after DPC sensitization. As for treatment: therapeutic diphenylcyclopropenone sensitization with weekly scalp DPC. MiXCR, run by TCRdb on the RACE reads, gives a single entry per CDR3 protein. The data show tens of thousands of distinct CDR3 sequences, roughly 10% seen once. This sample comprised whole blood, obtained in connection with sensitization to the hapten diphenylcyclopropenone (DPC). These TCRs come from a woman in her twenties or thirties with alopecia areata. Some clones in this sample may be carry-over from other donors' samples.

This clonotype was counted ten times or more. The chain joins TRBV4-2 to TRBJ1-2; TRBD1 matches 7 bases. The CDR3 has 15 residues. Germline values: CDR1 LGHNA, CDR2 YNFKEQ. J was trimmed by 4 bases and V by 2 bases; bases with no gene match: 7. DNA of the CDR3: TGTGCCAGCAGCCAAATGGGACAGCCATTCTATGGCTACACCTTC. This sequence encodes CASSQMGQPFYGYTF.

This clonotype was seen only a few times. The V call is TRBV25-1, the J call TRBJ1-2; a possible D gene is TRBD1 (5 bases). The CDR3 extends over 17 amino acids. Germline V lookup: CDR1 MGHDK, CDR2 SYGVNS. With 0 bases removed from V and 7 bases from J, the gap between germline ends came to 21 bases. CDR3 residues: CASSEYYAAQGGFGYTF. Here the CDR3 DNA reads TGTGCCAGCAGTGAATATTACGCGGCTCAGGGAGGATTTGGCTACACCTTC.